What follows describes a single T cell receptor (beta chain). Antigen specificity is unknown. Germline loops: CDR1 SGHNT, CDR2 YYREEE (reference sequence). The CDR3 is 15 amino acids. The germline V and J ends were trimmed by 0 bases and 4 bases, with 11 bases remaining between them. This sample was included in a study of shared clonotypes between healthy human individuals. Regarding the study as a whole: It was the non-shared clonotypes that had lower generation probabilities than clonotypes shared by all four donors. The naive CD4 repertoires of a few donors were compared, and around 4.7% of clonotypes were shared.

As handled by the study authors: ImmunoSEQ output lacked quality scores and full-length reads, limiting matched filtering. Assay used: immunoSEQ multiplex PCR; TCRdb lists only in-frame clones, some missing. That table supplies the V and J calls and clone size; D and trimming were determined from the DNA. The sample yields over 2 million clones, 85% to 95% seen once. Into CD45RA+ naive and CD45RA-negative memory subsets, the CD4+ cells were split. The sequencing input was naive CD4+ T cells from PBMCs. The subset: CD45RA+ positively selected. The chain recombines TRBV5-4 with TRBJ1-5, with no clear D. The clonotype originates from a man aged 18 to 30 in good health. Some clones in this sample may be carry-over from other donors' samples. CDR3 bases: TGTGCCAGCAGCTTGGGCCCTCTCAGAAATCAGCCCCAGCATTTT. Protein sequence: CASSLGPLRNQPQHF.